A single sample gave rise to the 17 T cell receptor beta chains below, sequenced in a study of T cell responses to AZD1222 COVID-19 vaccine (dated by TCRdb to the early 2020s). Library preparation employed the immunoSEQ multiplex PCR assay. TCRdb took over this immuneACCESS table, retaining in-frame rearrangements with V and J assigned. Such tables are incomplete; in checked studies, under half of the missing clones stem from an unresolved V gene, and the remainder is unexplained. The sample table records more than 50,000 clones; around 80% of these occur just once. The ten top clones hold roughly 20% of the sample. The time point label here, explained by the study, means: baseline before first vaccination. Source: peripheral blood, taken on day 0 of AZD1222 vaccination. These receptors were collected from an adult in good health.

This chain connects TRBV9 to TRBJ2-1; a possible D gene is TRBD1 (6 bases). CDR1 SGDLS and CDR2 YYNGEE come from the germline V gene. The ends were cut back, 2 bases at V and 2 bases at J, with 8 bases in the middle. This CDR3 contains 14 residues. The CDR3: CASSVAGAYNEQFF. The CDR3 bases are TGTGCCAGCAGCGTGGCAGGGGCCTACAATGAGCAGTTCTTC. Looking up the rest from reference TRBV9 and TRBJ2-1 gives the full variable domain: DSGVTQTPKHLITATGQRVTLRCSPRSGDLSVYWYQQSLDQGLQFLIQYYNGEERAKGNILERFSAQQFPDLHSELNLSSLELGDSALYFCASSVAGAYNEQFFGPGTRLTVL.

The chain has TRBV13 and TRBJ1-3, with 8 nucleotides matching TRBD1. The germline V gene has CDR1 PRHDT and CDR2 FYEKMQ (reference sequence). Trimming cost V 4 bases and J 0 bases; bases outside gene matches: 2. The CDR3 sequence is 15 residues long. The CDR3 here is CASSSGGFSGNTIYF. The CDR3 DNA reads TGTGCCAGCAGCTCAGGGGGCTTCTCTGGAAACACCATATATTTT.

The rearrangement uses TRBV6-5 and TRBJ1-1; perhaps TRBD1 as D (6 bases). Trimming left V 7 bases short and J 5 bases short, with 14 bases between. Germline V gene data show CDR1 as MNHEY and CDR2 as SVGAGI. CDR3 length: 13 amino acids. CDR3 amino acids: CASNRQGRTEAFF. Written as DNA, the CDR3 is TGTGCCAGCAATAGGCAGGGGAGGACTGAAGCTTTCTTT.

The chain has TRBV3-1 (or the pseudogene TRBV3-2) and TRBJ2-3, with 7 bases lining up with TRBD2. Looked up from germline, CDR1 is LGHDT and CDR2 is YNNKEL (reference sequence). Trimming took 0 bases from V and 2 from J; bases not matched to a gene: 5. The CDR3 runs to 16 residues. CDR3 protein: CASSQDGGSHTDTQYF. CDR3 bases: TGTGCCAGCAGCCAAGACGGGGGGTCCCACACAGATACGCAGTATTTT.

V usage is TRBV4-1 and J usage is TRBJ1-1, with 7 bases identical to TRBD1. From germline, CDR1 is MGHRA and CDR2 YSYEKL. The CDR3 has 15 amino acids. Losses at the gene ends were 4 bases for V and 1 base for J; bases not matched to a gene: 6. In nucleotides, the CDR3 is TGCGCCAGCAGCCGCGTGGGACAGCAGAACACTGAAGCTTTCTTT. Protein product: CASSRVGQQNTEAFF.

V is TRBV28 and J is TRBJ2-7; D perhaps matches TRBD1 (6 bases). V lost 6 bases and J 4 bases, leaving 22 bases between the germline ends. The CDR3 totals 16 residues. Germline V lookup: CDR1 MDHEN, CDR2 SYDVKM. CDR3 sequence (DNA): TGTGCCAGCAGGTCTCCGGACAGCCTAAAGGATTACGAGCAGTACTTC. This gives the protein CASRSPDSLKDYEQYF.

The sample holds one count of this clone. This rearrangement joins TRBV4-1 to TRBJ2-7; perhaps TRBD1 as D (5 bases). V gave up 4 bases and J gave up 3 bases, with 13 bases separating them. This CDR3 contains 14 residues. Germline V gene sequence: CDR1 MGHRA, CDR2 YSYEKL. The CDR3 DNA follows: TGCGCCAGCAGCCCCACAGGTAGGGGCTACGAGCAGTACTTC. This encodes CASSPTGRGYEQYF.

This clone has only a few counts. CDR3 sequence: CASSRVGQGDPNTEAFF. The CDR3 DNA is TGTGCCAGCTCACGAGTCGGACAGGGGGACCCGAACACTGAAGCTTTCTTT. V is TRBV18 and J is TRBJ1-1; 10 nucleotides agree with TRBD1. V gave up 4 bases and J gave up 1 base; unmatched junction bases: 9. Germline V CDR1 and CDR2: KGHSH, LQKENI. The CDR3 is 17 residues long.

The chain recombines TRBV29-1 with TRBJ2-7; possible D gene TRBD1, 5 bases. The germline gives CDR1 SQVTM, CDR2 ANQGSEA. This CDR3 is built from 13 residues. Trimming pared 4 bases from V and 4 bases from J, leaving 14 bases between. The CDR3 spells CSVGFNRQYEQYF. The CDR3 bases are TGCAGCGTTGGGTTTAACCGACAGTACGAGCAGTACTTC.

In DNA, the CDR3 is TGTGCCAGCAGTGGAGGACAGGATTATGGCTACACCTTC. It specifies CASSGGQDYGYTF. V is TRBV2 and J is TRBJ1-2; 7 positions agree with TRBD1. The CDR3 consists of 13 residues. CDR1 is SNHLY and CDR2 is FYNNEI in the germline V gene. Trimming cost V 4 bases and J 5 bases; bases outside gene matches: 4.

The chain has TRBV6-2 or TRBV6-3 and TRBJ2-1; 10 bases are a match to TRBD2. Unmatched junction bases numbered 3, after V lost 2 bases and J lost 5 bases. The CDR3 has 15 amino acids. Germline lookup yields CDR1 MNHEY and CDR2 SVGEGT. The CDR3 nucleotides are TGTGCCAGCAGTTACGGGCTAGCGGGAGACAATGAGCAGTTCTTC. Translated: CASSYGLAGDNEQFF.

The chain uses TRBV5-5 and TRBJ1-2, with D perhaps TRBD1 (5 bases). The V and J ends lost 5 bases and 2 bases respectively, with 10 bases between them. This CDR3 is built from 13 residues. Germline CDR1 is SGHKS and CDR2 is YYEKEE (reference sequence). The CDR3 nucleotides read TGTGCCAGCAGTCCGGAGGGGAACTATGGCTACACCTTC. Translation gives CASSPEGNYGYTF.

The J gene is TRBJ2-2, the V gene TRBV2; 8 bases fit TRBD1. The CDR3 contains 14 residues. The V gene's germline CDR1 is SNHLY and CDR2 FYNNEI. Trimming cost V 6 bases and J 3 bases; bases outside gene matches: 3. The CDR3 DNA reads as TGTGCCAGCAGGGACAGGGTCGACACCGGGGAGCTGTTTTTT. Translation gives CASRDRVDTGELFF.

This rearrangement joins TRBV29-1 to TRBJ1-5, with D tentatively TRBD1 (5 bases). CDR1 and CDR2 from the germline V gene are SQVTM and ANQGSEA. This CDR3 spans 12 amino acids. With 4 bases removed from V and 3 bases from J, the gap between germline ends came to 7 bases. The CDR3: CSVGGYNQPQHF. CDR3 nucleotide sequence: TGCAGCGTTGGGGGGTACAATCAGCCCCAGCATTTT.

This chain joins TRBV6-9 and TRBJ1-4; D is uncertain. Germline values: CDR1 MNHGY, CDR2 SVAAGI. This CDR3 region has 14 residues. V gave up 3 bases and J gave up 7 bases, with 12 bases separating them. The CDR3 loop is CASSYRKSCEKLFF. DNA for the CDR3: TGTGCCAGCAGTTACCGAAAAAGTTGTGAAAAACTGTTTTTT.

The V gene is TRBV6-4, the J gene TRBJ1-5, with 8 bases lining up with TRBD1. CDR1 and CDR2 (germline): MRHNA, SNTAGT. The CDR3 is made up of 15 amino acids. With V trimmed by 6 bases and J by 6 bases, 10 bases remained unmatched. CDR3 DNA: TGTGCCAGCAGCAGCGTCCAGGGGGCACCTCAGCCCCAGCATTTT. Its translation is CASSSVQGAPQPQHF.

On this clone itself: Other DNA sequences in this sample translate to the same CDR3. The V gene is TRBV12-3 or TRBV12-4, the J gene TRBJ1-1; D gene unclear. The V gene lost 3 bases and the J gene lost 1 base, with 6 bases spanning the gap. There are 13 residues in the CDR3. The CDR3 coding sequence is TGTGCCAGCAGTTTCCGGGGGAACACTGAAGCTTTCTTT. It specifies CASSFRGNTEAFF.